Shown below are 2 T cell receptor beta chains from a single sample sequenced in a study of memory CD8 T cells in hepatitis C reinfection. Time point defined: peak reinfection, 3 to 8 weeks after reinfection detection. TCR sequencing was done directly ex vivo on sorted cells, without expansion in vitro. Some clones are missing from TCRdb's copy, which holds only in-frame ones; the method was immunoSEQ multiplex PCR. The sample lists some 40,000 clones, over 75% seen once, with around 1.2% in the top ten. The specimen was naive CD8+ T cells sorted from blood. These receptors all stem from a young man with hepatitis C virus infection.

Concerning this clone itself: Other DNA sequences in this sample translate to the same CDR3. The V gene is TRBV7-6, the J gene TRBJ1-2; no reliable D call. CDR3 size: 15 residues. V lost 5 bases and J 8 bases, leaving 21 bases between the germline ends. Germline V gene data show CDR1 as SGHVS and CDR2 as FNYEAQ. The CDR3 sequence: CASSPSSSEIGGYTF. The CDR3 DNA sequence: TGTGCCAGCAGCCCTTCGTCTTCGGAGATCGGCGGCTACACCTTC.

The CDR3 protein is CASSPQDWRNIQYF. The CDR3 bases are TGTGCCAGCAGCCCCCAGGATTGGAGGAACATTCAGTACTTC. The rearrangement joins TRBV7-9 to TRBJ2-4, with a tentative D call TRBD2 (5 bases). With 5 bases removed from V and 7 bases from J, the gap between germline ends came to 15 bases. Germline values: CDR1 SEHNR, CDR2 FQNEAQ (reference sequence). This CDR3 region has 14 residues. Together with reference TRBV7-9 and TRBJ2-4, the CDR3 gives the full variable domain: DTGVSQNPRHKITKRGQNVTFRCDPISEHNRLYWYRQTLGQGPEFLTYFQNEAQLEKSRLLSDRFSAERPKGSFSTLEIQRTEQGDSAMYLCASSPQDWRNIQYFGAGTRLSVL.